This TCR beta chain was documented in a study of cytomegalovirus exposure and HLA in healthy donors. There are a few counts of this clone. Its antigen is unidentified. Researchers ran the PCR with 60 Vbeta and 13 Jbeta primers. The table came from immunoSEQ multiplex PCR; TCRdb's copy has only in-frame clones and leaves some out. The sample includes approximately 220,000 clones, roughly 79% of them seen just once. The study, taken as a whole, reports: A later analysis revealed that TCR association rates differed between HLA loci, peaking at DRB1 and bottoming out at HLA-C. It was reported that TCR beta sequences correctly inferred the HLA-A and HLA-B alleles for most subjects. Some highly shared sequence variants likely arose as a pipeline artifact. Cytomegalovirus association was assigned to 150 to 200 TCR beta chains.

The CDR3 is 16 amino acids. Per the germline V gene, CDR1 is SGHNT and CDR2 is YYREEE (reference sequence). V lost 4 bases, J lost 9 bases, and 16 bases stayed unmatched. The clonotype originates from a man in his late teens or twenties in good health and CMV-seronegative. The specimen was PBMCs. The chain carries TRBV5-4 and TRBJ1-5; 7 bases map to TRBD1. CDR3 bases: TGTGCCAGCAGCGCCGGACCCCAGGGGGATGCTTCGCCCCAGCATTTT. This translates into CASSAGPQGDASPQHF.